Below, one T cell receptor (beta chain) is given with its context. The antigen this receptor binds is unknown. Base qualities were left out, and no much larger clone turns up one base away. TCRbeta CDR3 regions were amplified from genomic DNA by means of the immunoSEQ Assay, a bias-controlled multiplex PCR. Processing in the source paper ran as follows. Nucleated cell counts per sample were estimated from amplification of reference gene primers within the assay. To quantify the absolute abundance of each unique TCRbeta CDR3 rearrangement, sequence reads were collapsed and filtered. Productive Simpson clonality was computed per sample as the square root of Simpson's diversity index over productive rearrangements. The clones in this table, taken by TCRdb from immuneACCESS, are in-frame only. Not every clone is retained; where verified, under half of the shortfall comes from an unresolved V gene, and the cause of the rest is unknown. The V and J calls and clone size come from that table; D and trimming were worked out from the DNA. This sample has around 67,000 clones in its table, and 83% of those were observed once. The ten largest clones add up to 5.3% of the sample.

The data were obtained in a study of blood T cell repertoires in COVID-19 (dated by TCRdb to about 2020). Some background on the complete study: Collaborator samples came from the United States, Italy and Spain and covered acute and convalescent phases of COVID-19. The prospective study material was composed of cDNA or gDNA derived from T cells, B-cell-depleted T cells, or PBMCs. Deeply sampled blood TCRbeta repertoires from subjects exposed to, actively infected with, or recovered from COVID-19 were included in the dataset. The repertoires were made available in a free public database intended to serve as a resource for research on the immune response to SARS-CoV-2. The samples were drawn from the first 160 participants of the ongoing ImmuneRACE study and from 950 to 1,500 subjects provided by 6 global collaborators. Sample metadata almost always included a de-identified subject ID, COVID-19 status, age in years and sex. Where available, HLA class I and class II types were obtained from metadata supplied by the sample provider rather than from assay-based typing. The research as a whole found: Clinical and demographic metadata were provided uncurated, with the amount varying by source and participant.

Collaborating institutions collected whole blood in K2EDTA tubes following their own protocols. For TCRbeta analysis, collaborators shipped samples as frozen whole blood, isolated PBMCs, or DNA extracted from either of those sample types. Trimming costs V 4 bases and J 9 bases, and their ends lie 13 bases apart. CDR1 and CDR2, per the germline V gene, are SGHTA and FQGNSA. The CDR3 starts with the cysteine, ends with the phenylalanine, and has 13 residues. The CDR3 DNA has 39 bases and is translated from base 1. The material sequenced was peripheral blood. The V gene is TRBV7-2 and the J gene is TRBJ2-1; a tentative D call is TRBD2 (6 bases match). This receptor was obtained from a man aged 50-60 years with active COVID-19. The CDR3 is CASSWRLGSEQFF. At the DNA level, the sequence is TGTGCCAGCAGCTGGAGACTAGGGAGTGAGCAGTTCTTC.